The T cell receptor beta chain described here comes from a study of breast tumors, draining lymph nodes, adjacent tissues. This clonotype was observed a handful of times. The antigen is unknown. Broader study findings: Tumors had less TCR diversity than lymph nodes, more than nontumor tissue. The data were judged consistent with most tumor T cells coming from lymph node and expanding in tumor. Luminal-like breast cancer showed significantly higher tumor–nontumor repertoire similarity than basal-like. Tumor T cell lymph node origin was a supported hypothesis, not proven.

Unmatched junction bases numbered 3, after V lost 3 bases and J lost 5 bases. The length of the CDR3 is 12 residues. Per the germline V gene, CDR1 is DFQATT and CDR2 is SNEGSKA (reference sequence). MiXCR was run by TCRdb on the multiplex PCR reads, yielding one entry per CDR3 protein. Altogether 50,000 to 75,000 distinct CDR3 sequences are present, around three fifths being singletons, with the ten largest covering roughly 19%. This receptor was obtained from a female donor with breast cancer. Some clones in this sample may be carry-over from other donors' samples. The gene calls are TRBV20-1 and TRBJ1-1; 7 bases are a match to TRBD1. The specimen was breast tumor tissue. CDR3 sequence reads: CSASTQGTEAFF. The CDR3 nucleotides read TGCAGTGCTAGCACACAGGGGACTGAAGCTTTCTTT.